Shown below are 15 T cell receptor beta chains from a single sample sequenced in a study of T cells expressing NK-cell markers. From the 5' RACE reads, TCRdb lists one entry per CDR3 protein and no DNA. The ten top clones account for approximately 6.8%, within a sample of 400,000 to 550,000 distinct CDR3 sequences. The sequencing sample was made of blood T cells: a sorted CD56 or NKG2C T cell subset, CD4+ or CD8+ T cells, or bulk PBMC T cells (not recorded which). The source is a woman between 18 and 75 years old in good health.

CDR3 region: CASSTGGTDTQYF. The chain links TRBV5-1 to TRBJ2-3; TCRdb's assignment of TRBD1 cannot be checked, as there is no DNA. The CDR3 has 13 amino acids. Germline CDR1 reads SGHRS; CDR2 reads YFSETQ.

This chain uses TRBV6-5 with TRBJ2-3; TCRdb indicates TRBD1, and absent DNA this call remains unverified. The CDR3 contains 15 residues. The germline gives CDR1 MNHEY, CDR2 SVGAGI. The CDR3 loop reads CASSPRGDRTDTQYF.

The chain couples TRBV7-8 to TRBJ2-7; TCRdb lists TRBD1, though no DNA is available to test this call. The CDR3 sequence is 15 residues long. The germline CDR1 and CDR2 sequences are SGHVS and FQNEAQ. This chain's CDR3 is CASSLPYRDGYEQYF.

V and J are TRBV28 and TRBJ1-2. Germline assignment: CDR1 MDHEN and CDR2 SYDVKM. The CDR3 spans 14 residues. CDR3 protein: CASSPSSVLLSYTF.

The chain carries TRBV11-1 and TRBJ2-5; TCRdb indicates TRBD2, and absent DNA this call remains unverified. The CDR3 runs to 18 residues. Germline V gene sequence: CDR1 SGHAT, CDR2 FQDESV (reference sequence). CDR3 region: CASSSTWDPSGREETQYF.

The rearrangement joins TRBV7-8 to TRBJ1-6. CDR3 length: 14 residues. Germline lookup yields CDR1 SGHVS and CDR2 FQNEAQ. The CDR3: CASSLKQTNAALHF. The full variable domain, with the rest looked up from reference TRBV7-8 and TRBJ1-6, is GAGVSQSPRYKVAKRGQDVALRCDPISGHVSLFWYQQALGQGPEFLTYFQNEAQLDKSGLPSDRFFAERPEGSVSTLKIQRTQQEDSAVYLCASSLKQTNAALHFGNGTRLTVT.

This chain connects TRBV20-1 to TRBJ2-3; lacking DNA, the TRBD1 call made by TCRdb goes unchecked. The length of the CDR3 is 15 residues. Germline CDR1 is DFQATT and CDR2 is SNEGSKA (reference sequence). CDR3 sequence reads: CSAPLTGQITDTQYF.

The chain couples TRBV6-1 to TRBJ1-1; there is no DNA to check the TCRdb D call of TRBD1. In germline, CDR1 is MNHNS, CDR2 SASEGT. The CDR3 is 16 amino acids. This CDR3 reads CASSPYRVSGNTEAFF.

The genes are TRBV12-3 or TRBV12-4 and TRBJ1-2; TCRdb lists TRBD1, though no DNA is available to test this call. The length of the CDR3 is 13 residues. The CDR3 protein is CASSWGGKDGYTF.

This chain connects TRBV7-9 to TRBJ2-3. In germline, CDR1 is SEHNR, CDR2 FQNEAQ (reference sequence). The CDR3 sequence is 14 residues long. Here the CDR3 reads CASNLKADTDTQYF.

The chain links TRBV9 to TRBJ2-5; TCRdb outputs TRBD1, but without DNA this stays unchecked. CDR1 and CDR2 from the germline V gene are SGDLS and YYNGEE. The CDR3 totals 19 residues. This chain's CDR3 is CASSVAPGQGEGYQETQYF.

This sequence joins TRBV7-2 and TRBJ1-1; absent DNA, TCRdb's TRBD1 call cannot be checked. Germline V gene lookup returns CDR1 SGHTA and CDR2 FQGNSA. The CDR3 has 14 residues. The CDR3 protein is CASSSGTGADEAFF.

CDR3 amino acids: CSALDAARRPQETQYF. The chain carries TRBV20-1 and TRBJ2-5; TCRdb returns TRBD2, unconfirmable since there is no DNA. CDR1 is DFQATT, CDR2 SNEGSKA, per germline (reference sequence). The CDR3 runs 16 residues.

This chain joins TRBV30 and TRBJ2-3; TCRdb reports TRBD2, a call that lacks DNA to check it against. Germline V CDR1 and CDR2: GTSNPN, SVGIG (reference sequence). This CDR3 region has 15 residues. The CDR3 protein is CAWSGGAGGVDTQYF.

V and J are TRBV7-6 and TRBJ2-3; no DNA is available, so the TRBD2 call from TCRdb remains unchecked. Germline CDR1 and CDR2: SGHVS and FNYEAQ. The CDR3 runs 12 residues. CDR3 sequence reads: CASSPESDTQYF.